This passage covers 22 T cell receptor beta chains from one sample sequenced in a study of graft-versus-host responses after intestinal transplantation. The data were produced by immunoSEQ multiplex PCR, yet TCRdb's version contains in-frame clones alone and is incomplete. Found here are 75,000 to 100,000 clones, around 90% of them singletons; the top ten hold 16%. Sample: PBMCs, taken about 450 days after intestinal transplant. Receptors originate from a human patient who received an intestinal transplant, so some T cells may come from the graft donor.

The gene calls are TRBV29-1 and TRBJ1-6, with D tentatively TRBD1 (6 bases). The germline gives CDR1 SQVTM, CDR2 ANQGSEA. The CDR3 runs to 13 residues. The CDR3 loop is CGPGGGYNSPLHF. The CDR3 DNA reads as TGCGGCCCTGGAGGGGGTTATAATTCACCCCTCCACTTT.

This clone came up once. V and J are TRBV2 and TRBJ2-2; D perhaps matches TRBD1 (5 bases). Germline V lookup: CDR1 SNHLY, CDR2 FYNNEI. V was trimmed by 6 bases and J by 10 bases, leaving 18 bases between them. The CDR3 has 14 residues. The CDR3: CASSDRQSAEELFF. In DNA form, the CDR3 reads TGTGCCAGCAGCGATAGACAGTCGGCCGAGGAGCTGTTTTTT.

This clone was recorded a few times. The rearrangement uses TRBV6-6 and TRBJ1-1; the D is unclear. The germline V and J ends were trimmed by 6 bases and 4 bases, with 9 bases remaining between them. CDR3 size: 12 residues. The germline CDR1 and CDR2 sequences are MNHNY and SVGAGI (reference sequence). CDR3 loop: CASSPYSTEAFF. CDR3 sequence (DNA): TGTGCCAGCAGCCCCTACAGCACTGAAGCTTTCTTT.

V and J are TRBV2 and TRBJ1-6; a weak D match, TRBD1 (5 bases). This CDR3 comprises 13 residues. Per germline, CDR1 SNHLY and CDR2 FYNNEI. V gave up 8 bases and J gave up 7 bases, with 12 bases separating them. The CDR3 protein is CASLWGSNSPLHF. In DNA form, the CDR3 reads TGTGCCAGCCTTTGGGGGAGCAATTCACCCCTCCACTTT.

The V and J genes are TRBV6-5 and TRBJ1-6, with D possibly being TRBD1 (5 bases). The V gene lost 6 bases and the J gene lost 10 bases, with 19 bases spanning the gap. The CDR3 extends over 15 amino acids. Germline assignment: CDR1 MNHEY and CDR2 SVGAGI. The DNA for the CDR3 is TGTGCCAGCAGCGCCGGGACGGTCCGGTGGTCACCCCTCCACTTT. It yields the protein CASSAGTVRWSPLHF.

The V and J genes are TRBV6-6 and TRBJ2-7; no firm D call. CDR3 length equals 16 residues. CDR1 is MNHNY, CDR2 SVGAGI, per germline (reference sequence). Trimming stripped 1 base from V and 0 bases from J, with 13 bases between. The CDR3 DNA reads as TGTGCCAGCAGTTACTTATTTGGAGTGAGCTCCTACGAGCAGTACTTC. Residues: CASSYLFGVSSYEQYF.

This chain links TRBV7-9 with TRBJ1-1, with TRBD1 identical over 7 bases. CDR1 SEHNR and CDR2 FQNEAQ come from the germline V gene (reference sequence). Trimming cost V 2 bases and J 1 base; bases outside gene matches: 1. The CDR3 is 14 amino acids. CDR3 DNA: TGTGCCAGCAGCTTATGGACAGGGAACACTGAAGCTTTCTTT. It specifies CASSLWTGNTEAFF.

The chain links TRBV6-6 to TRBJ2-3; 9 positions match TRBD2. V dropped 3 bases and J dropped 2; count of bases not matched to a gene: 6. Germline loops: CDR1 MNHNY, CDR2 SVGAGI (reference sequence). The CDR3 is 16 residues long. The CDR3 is CASSYRAGGPTDTQYF. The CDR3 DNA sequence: TGTGCCAGCAGTTATCGCGCGGGGGGGCCCACAGATACGCAGTATTTT.

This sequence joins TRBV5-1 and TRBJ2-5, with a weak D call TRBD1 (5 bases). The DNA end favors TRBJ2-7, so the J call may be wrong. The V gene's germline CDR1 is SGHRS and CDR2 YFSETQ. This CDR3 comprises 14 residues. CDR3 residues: CASSPPTVTYEQYF. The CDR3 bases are TGCGCCAGCAGCCCTCCGACAGTTACCTACGAGCAGTACTTC.

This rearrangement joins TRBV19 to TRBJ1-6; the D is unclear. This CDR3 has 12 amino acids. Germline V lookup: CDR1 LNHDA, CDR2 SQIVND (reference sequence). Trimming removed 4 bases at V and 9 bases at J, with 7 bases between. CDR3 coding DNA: TGTGCCAGTAGTAATCCCACTTCACCCCTCCACTTT. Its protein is CASSNPTSPLHF.

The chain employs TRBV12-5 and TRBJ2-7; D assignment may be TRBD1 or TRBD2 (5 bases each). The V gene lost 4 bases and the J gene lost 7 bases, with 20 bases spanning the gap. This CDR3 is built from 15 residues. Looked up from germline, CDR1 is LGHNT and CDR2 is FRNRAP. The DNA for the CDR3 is TGTGCTAGTGGTTCGACGGCGGACACCGGGGATGAGCAGTACTTC. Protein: CASGSTADTGDEQYF.

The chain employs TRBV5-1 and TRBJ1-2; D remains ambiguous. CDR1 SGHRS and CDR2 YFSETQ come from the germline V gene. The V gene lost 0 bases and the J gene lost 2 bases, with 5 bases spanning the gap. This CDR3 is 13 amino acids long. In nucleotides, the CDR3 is TGCGCCAGCAGCTTGGGAGGGAACTATGGCTACACCTTC. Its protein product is CASSLGGNYGYTF.

CDR3 coding DNA: TGTGCCAGCAGCTTAGAAGGGGTCAGTTCGCTCACCTATAATTCACCCCTCCACTTT. Translated: CASSLEGVSSLTYNSPLHF. This rearrangement joins TRBV11-2 to TRBJ1-6; weak D call: TRBD1 (5 bases). The CDR3 runs to 19 residues. Germline V gene data show CDR1 as SGHAT and CDR2 as FQNNGV. The germline V and J ends were trimmed by 0 bases and 2 bases, with 17 bases remaining between them.

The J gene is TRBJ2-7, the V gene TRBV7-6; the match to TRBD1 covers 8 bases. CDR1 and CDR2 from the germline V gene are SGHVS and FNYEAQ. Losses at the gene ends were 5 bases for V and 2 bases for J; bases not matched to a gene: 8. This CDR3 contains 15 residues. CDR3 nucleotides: TGTGCCAGCAGCGCGACCCCGGGACAGGCCTACGAGCAGTACTTC. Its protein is CASSATPGQAYEQYF.

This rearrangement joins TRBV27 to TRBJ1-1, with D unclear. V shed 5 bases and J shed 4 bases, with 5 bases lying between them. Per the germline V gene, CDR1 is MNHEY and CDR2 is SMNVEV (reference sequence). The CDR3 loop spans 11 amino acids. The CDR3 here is CASSRGTEAFF. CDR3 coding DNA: TGTGCCAGCAGTCGCGGCACTGAAGCTTTCTTT.

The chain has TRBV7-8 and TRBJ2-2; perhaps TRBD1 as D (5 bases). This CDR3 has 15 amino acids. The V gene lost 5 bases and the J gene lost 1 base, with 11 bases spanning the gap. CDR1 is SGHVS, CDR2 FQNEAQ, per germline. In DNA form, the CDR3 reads TGTGCCAGCAGCCAGGGTGGGCGGAACACCGGGGAGCTGTTTTTT. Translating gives CASSQGGRNTGELFF.

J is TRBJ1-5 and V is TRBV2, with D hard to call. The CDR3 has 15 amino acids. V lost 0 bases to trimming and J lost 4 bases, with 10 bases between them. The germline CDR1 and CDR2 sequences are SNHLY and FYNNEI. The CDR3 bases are TGTGCCAGCAGTGAAGCGCATGGTGGGAATCAGCCCCAGCATTTT. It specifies CASSEAHGGNQPQHF. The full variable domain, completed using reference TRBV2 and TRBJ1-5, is EPEVTQTPSHQVTQMGQEVILRCVPISNHLYFYWYRQILGQKVEFLVSFYNNEISEKSEIFDDQFSVERPDGSNFTLKIRSTKLEDSAMYFCASSEAHGGNQPQHFGDGTRLSIL.

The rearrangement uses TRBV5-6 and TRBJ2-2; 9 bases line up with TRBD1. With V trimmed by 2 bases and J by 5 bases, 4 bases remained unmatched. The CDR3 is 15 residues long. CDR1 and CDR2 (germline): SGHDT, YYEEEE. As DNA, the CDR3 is TGTGCCAGCAGCTTACAGGGGGCATGGACCGGGGAGCTGTTTTTT. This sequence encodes CASSLQGAWTGELFF.

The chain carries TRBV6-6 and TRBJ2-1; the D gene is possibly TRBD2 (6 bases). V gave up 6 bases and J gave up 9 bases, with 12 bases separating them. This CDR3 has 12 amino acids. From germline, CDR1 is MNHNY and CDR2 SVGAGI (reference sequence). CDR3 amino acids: CASRMGGGEQFF. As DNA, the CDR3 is TGTGCCAGCAGGATGGGGGGAGGTGAGCAGTTCTTC.

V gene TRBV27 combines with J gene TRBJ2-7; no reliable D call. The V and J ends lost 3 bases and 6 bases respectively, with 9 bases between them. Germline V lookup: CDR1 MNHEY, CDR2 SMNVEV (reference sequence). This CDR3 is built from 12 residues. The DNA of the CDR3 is TGTGCCAGCAGTTTCCAGACCGGCGAGCAGTACTTC. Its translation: CASSFQTGEQYF.

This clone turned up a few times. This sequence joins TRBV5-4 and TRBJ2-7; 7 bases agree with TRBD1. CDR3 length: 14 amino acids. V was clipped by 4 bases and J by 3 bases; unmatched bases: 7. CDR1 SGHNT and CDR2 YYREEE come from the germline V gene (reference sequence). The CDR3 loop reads CASSHEGGSYEQYF. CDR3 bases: TGTGCCAGCAGCCACGAAGGGGGCAGCTACGAGCAGTACTTC.

This CDR3 reads CASSQGGGGRFF. CDR3 nucleotide sequence: TGTGCCAGCAGCCAAGGCGGGGGGGGTCGGTTCTTC. This chain links TRBV4-2 with TRBJ2-1; 9 bases map to TRBD2. Trimming cost V 1 base and J 15 bases; bases outside gene matches: 4. The CDR3 has 12 residues. Germline assignment: CDR1 LGHNA and CDR2 YNFKEQ.